This is a list of T cell receptor beta chains from one sample in a study of post-analysis software for immune sequencing data. MiXCR, applied by TCRdb to the PCR reads, yields one record per CDR3 protein. The table lists about 500,000 distinct CDR3 sequences, approximately 45% of them singletons. The sequencing input was blood. Every receptor here comes from a girl aged 5 to 17 with multiple sclerosis. Both conserved end residues are part of each CDR3. The D gene is left open where the match is weak. Where a row states a size, it is once, few, many or the class of an expanded clone; other rows omit it.

d_call j_call v_call cdr3_length clone_size cdr3_aa cdr3_nt
TRBD2 TRBJ2-3 TRBV6-6 14 NA CASWGGVGTDTQYF TGTGCCAGCTGGGGGGGGGTGGGCACAGATACGCAGTATTTT
NA TRBJ2-3 TRBV12-3/TRBV12-4 15 once CASSSESLRADTQYF TGTGCCAGCAGTTCAGAGTCTCTCAGAGCAGATACGCAATATTTT
TRBD2 TRBJ2-1 TRBV11-2 15 NA CASSLVASGRDEQFF TGTGCCAGCAGCTTAGTCGCTAGCGGGAGGGATGAGCAGTTCTTC
NA TRBJ2-1 TRBV29-1 12 many CSVESSYNEQFF TGCAGCGTTGAATCCTCCTACAATGAGCAGTTCTTC
TRBD1 TRBJ1-5 TRBV5-5 14 NA CARSPGQGPQPQHF TGTGCCCGCAGCCCGGGACAGGGCCCTCAGCCCCAGCATTTT
NA TRBJ2-1 TRBV20-1 14 NA CSAFFETGYNEQFF TGCAGTGCTTTTTTCGAGACAGGCTACAATGAGCAGTTCTTC
TRBD1 TRBJ1-5 TRBV2 16 NA CASSGDRGALNQPQHF TGTGCCAGCAGTGGCGACAGGGGGGCCCTAAATCAGCCCCAGCATTTT
NA TRBJ2-7 TRBV5-1 13 NA CASSLTLGYEQYF TGCGCCAGCAGCTTAACGTTAGGGTACGAGCAGTACTTC
TRBD1 TRBJ1-2 TRBV20-1 13 NA CSPIQGINYGYTF TGCAGCCCCATACAGGGGATTAACTATGGCTACACCTTC
NA TRBJ2-3 TRBV20-1 14 NA CSATRPSFTDTQYF TGCAGTGCTACCCGGCCTAGCTTCACAGATACGCAGTATTTT
NA TRBJ2-7 TRBV4-2 14 NA CASSQVDYSYEQYF TGTGCCAGCAGCCAAGTGGACTACTCCTACGAGCAGTACTTC
TRBD2 TRBJ2-7 TRBV20-1 15 few CSARLAGGPLGEQYF TGCAGTGCTAGGTTAGCGGGAGGGCCTCTTGGTGAGCAGTACTTC
NA TRBJ2-3 TRBV12-3/TRBV12-4 11 few CASSRADTQYF TGTGCCAGCAGTAGAGCAGATACGCAGTATTTT
TRBD1 TRBJ1-2 TRBV5-6 17 NA CASSLVNSRDRNYGYTF TGTGCCAGCAGCTTGGTTAACTCCCGGGACAGGAACTATGGCTACACCTTC
NA TRBJ2-7 TRBV28 13 few CASSLNRFYEQYF TGTGCCAGCAGTTTAAACAGGTTTTACGAGCAGTACTTC
TRBD2 TRBJ2-1 TRBV7-9 16 NA CASSLALAGAYNEQFF TGTGCCAGCAGCTTAGCGCTAGCGGGAGCCTACAATGAGCAGTTCTTC
TRBD2 TRBJ2-1 TRBV5-6 16 NA CASSGLAGASYNEQFF TGTGCCAGCAGCGGACTAGCGGGCGCCTCCTACAATGAGCAGTTCTTC
NA TRBJ2-1 TRBV5-1 14 NA CASSSDYPHNEQFF TGCGCCAGCAGCAGCGACTATCCCCACAATGAGCAGTTCTTC
TRBD1 TRBJ2-3 TRBV6-4 16 NA CASSDGTGQSTDTQYF TGTGCCAGCAGTGACGGGACAGGCCAGAGCACAGATACGCAGTATTTT
NA TRBJ2-1 TRBV5-1 16 NA CASSLSSDPSYNEQFF TGCGCCAGCAGCTTGAGTAGCGACCCCTCCTACAATGAGCAGTTCTTC
NA TRBJ1-5 TRBV12-3/TRBV12-4 15 many CASSLGQGGNQPQHF TGTGCCAGCAGTTTGGGCCAGGGTGGCAATCAGCCCCAGCATTTT
NA TRBJ2-3 TRBV3-1 13 NA CASSQVGGDTQYF TGTGCCAGCAGCCAAGTCGGGGGAGATACGCAGTATTTT
NA TRBJ1-5 TRBV7-9 16 NA CASSLELTGGNQPQHF TGTGCCAGCAGCTTAGAACTGACAGGCGGCAATCAGCCCCAGCATTTT
TRBD1 TRBJ1-4 TRBV7-9 15 NA CASSPRTGSNEKLFF TGTGCCAGCAGCCCGAGGACAGGAAGTAATGAAAAACTGTTTTTT
NA TRBJ2-3 TRBV7-2 14 once CASSWPRGTDTQYF TGTGCCAGCAGCTGGCCCCGGGGCACAGATACGCAGTATTTT
NA TRBJ2-6 TRBV27 15 few CASSSSSPGANVLTF TGTGCCAGCAGTTCCTCTAGCCCTGGGGCCAACGTCCTGACTTTC
NA TRBJ2-7 TRBV12-3/TRBV12-4 13 few CASGTARGYEQYF TGTGCCAGCGGCACTGCCCGAGGTTACGAGCAGTACTTC
TRBD2 TRBJ2-5 TRBV7-2 15 NA CASRYPSGRANEQYF TGTGCCAGCAGATACCCTAGCGGGAGGGCCAATGAGCAGTACTTC
TRBD1 TRBJ2-7 TRBV7-2 14 NA CASSPRQGTGEQYF TGTGCCAGCAGCCCTCGACAGGGGACGGGGGAGCAGTACTTC
NA TRBJ2-1 TRBV20-1 15 NA CSAGSGSSSYNEQFF TGCAGTGCGGGAAGCGGTTCCAGCTCCTACAATGAGCAGTTCTTC
TRBD1 TRBJ1-2 TRBV7-2 14 once CASSDQGQLGGYTF TGTGCCAGCAGCGATCAGGGACAGCTAGGCGGCTACACCTTC
NA TRBJ1-1 TRBV6-5 17 NA CASSSPSGTSADTEAFF TGTGCCAGCAGTTCGCCTAGCGGGACATCCGCTGACACTGAAGCTTTCTTT
NA TRBJ2-5 TRBV5-1 13 many CASSLDSQETQYF TGCGCCAGCAGCTTGGACAGCCAAGAGACCCAGTACTTC
NA TRBJ2-1 TRBV20-1 14 few CSARRIGNYNEQFF TGCAGTGCTAGACGGATTGGGAACTACAATGAGCAGTTCTTC
NA TRBJ2-7 TRBV6-2/TRBV6-3 14 NA CASSYSRGTYEQYF TGTGCCAGCAGTTACAGTCGGGGAACCTACGAGCAGTACTTC
NA TRBJ2-1 TRBV7-9 13 NA CASGLGPNNEQFF TGTGCCAGCGGCCTGGGCCCGAACAATGAGCAGTTCTTC
TRBD1 TRBJ1-5 TRBV25-1 16 NA CASSEKGAYSNQPQHF TGTGCCAGCAGTGAAAAGGGGGCTTATAGCAATCAGCCCCAGCATTTT
NA TRBJ2-1 TRBV20-1 14 NA CSARDHRGGHEQFF TGCAGTGCTAGAGACCACAGGGGAGGACATGAGCAGTTCTTC
TRBD1 TRBJ2-7 TRBV29-1 17 NA CSVEERPRDRGPSEQYF TGCAGCGTTGAAGAACGGCCCCGGGACAGGGGCCCATCCGAGCAGTACTTC
NA TRBJ2-7 TRBV3-1 15 NA CASSQDFTFSYEQYF TGTGCCAGCAGCCAAGATTTTACCTTCTCCTACGAGCAGTACTTC
TRBD1 TRBJ1-2 TRBV18 15 NA CASSPTGRLDYGYTF TGTGCCAGCTCCCCGACAGGGCGGTTGGACTATGGCTACACCTTC
NA TRBJ1-6 TRBV3-1 14 NA CASSQALALSPLHF TGTGCCAGCAGCCAGGCATTAGCCTTATCACCCCTCCACTTT
TRBD1 TRBJ2-7 TRBV5-1 16 NA CASSLNWDRAAYEQYF TGCGCCAGCAGCCTGAACTGGGACAGGGCCGCCTACGAGCAGTACTTC
NA TRBJ2-1 TRBV20-1 14 few CSARGLKTYNEQFF TGCAGTGCTAGAGGACTTAAAACCTACAATGAGCAGTTCTTC
NA TRBJ2-1 TRBV28 15 NA CASSPPQSSYNEQFF TGTGCCAGCAGTCCACCCCAGAGCTCCTACAATGAGCAGTTCTTC
NA TRBJ2-7 TRBV18 16 NA CASSPRPAIDSYEQYF TGTGCCAGCTCACCACGACCAGCTATCGACTCCTACGAGCAGTACTTC
NA TRBJ1-5 TRBV10-3 15 once CAGYDRPGGNQPQHF TGTGCCGGCTACGACAGGCCGGGGGGCAATCAGCCCCAGCATTTT